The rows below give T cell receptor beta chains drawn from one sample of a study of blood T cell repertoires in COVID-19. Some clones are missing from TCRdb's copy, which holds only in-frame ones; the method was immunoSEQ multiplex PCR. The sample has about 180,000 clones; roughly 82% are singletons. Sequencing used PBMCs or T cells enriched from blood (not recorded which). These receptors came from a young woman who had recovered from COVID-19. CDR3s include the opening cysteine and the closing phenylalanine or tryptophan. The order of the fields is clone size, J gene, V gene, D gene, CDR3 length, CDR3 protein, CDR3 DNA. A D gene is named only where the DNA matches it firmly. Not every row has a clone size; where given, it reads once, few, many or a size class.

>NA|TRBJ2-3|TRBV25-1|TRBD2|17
CASSSSQGLAPTNTQYF
TGTGCCAGCAGTTCCTCCCAAGGACTAGCACCCACGAATACGCAGTATTTT
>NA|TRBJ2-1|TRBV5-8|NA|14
CASSSPQDSNEQFF
TGTGCCAGCAGCTCACCCCAAGATAGCAATGAGCAGTTCTTC
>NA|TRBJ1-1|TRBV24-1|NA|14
CATMSAGVNTEAFF
TGTGCCACCATGTCAGCGGGGGTGAACACTGAAGCTTTCTTT
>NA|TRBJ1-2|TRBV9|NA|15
CASSQRDHSSYGYTF
TGTGCCAGCAGCCAACGGGATCACAGCTCGTATGGCTACACCTTC
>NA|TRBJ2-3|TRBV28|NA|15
CASSFVSRDTDTQYF
TGTGCCAGCAGTTTCGTCTCACGAGATACAGATACGCAGTATTTT
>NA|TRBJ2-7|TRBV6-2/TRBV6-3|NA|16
CASSYRALAVSYEQYF
TGTGCCAGCAGTTACAGAGCCTTAGCGGTATCCTACGAGCAGTACTTC
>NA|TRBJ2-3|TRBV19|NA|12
CASSVRLDTQYF
TGTGCCAGTAGTGTCCGACTAGATACGCAGTATTTT
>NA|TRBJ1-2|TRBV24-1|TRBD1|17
CATSDSYRGSGDYGYTF
TGTGCCACCAGTGATTCATACAGGGGCTCGGGGGACTATGGCTACACCTTC
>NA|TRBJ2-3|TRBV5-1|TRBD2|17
CASSFGLAETPTDTQYF
TGCGCCAGCAGCTTCGGACTAGCGGAAACGCCCACAGATACGCAGTATTTT
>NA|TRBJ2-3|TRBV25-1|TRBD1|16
CASSEFGTGALDTQYF
TGTGCCAGCAGTGAATTTGGGACAGGTGCTTTAGATACGCAGTATTTT
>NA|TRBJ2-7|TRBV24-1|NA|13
CATSGSVGDEQYF
TGTGCCACCAGTGGCAGCGTCGGGGACGAGCAGTACTTC
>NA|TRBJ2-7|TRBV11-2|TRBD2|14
CASSFGTSGYEQYF
TGTGCCAGCAGCTTCGGGACTAGCGGCTACGAGCAGTACTTC
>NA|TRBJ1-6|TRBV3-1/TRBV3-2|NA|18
CASTRHLGESSYNSPLHF
TGTGCCAGCACCCGTCACCTCGGGGAGAGCTCCTATAATTCACCCCTCCACTTT
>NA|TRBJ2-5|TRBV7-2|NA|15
CASSLRGLIGETQYF
TGTGCCAGCAGCTTAAGGGGACTCATAGGGGAGACCCAGTACTTC
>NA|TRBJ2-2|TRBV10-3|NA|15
CAIRQGPMNTGELFF
TGTGCCATCAGGCAGGGGCCAATGAACACCGGGGAGCTGTTTTTT
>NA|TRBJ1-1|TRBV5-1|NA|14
CASSLEGLGTEAFF
TGCGCCAGCAGCTTAGAGGGATTGGGAACTGAAGCTTTCTTT
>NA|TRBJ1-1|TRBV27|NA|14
CASSPQTANTEAFF
TGTGCCAGCAGTCCACAGACGGCGAACACTGAAGCTTTCTTT
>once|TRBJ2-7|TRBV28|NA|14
CASNYMGGAPHQYF
TGTGCCAGCAATTATATGGGGGGGGCACCCCACCAGTACTTC
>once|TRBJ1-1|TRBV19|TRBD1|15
CASSLDRAGDTEAFF
TGTGCCAGTAGTCTCGACAGGGCCGGGGACACTGAAGCTTTCTTT
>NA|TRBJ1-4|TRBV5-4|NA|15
CASSRQEGVGEKLFF
TGTGCCAGCAGCCGGCAAGAGGGGGTTGGGGAAAAACTGTTTTTT
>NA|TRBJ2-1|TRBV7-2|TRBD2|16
CASSPRGLATYNEQFF
TGTGCCAGCAGTCCTCGGGGACTAGCGACCTACAATGAGCAGTTCTTC
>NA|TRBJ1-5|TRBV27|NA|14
CASRQTGNGQPQHF
TGTGCCAGCCGCCAAACAGGGAACGGGCAGCCCCAGCATTTT
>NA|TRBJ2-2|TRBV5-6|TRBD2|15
CASSLLAGGTGELFF
TGTGCCAGCAGCTTGTTAGCGGGAGGCACCGGGGAGCTGTTTTTT
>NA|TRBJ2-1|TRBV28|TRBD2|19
CTSSLRLAGGKSSYNEQFF
TGTACCAGCAGTTTACGACTAGCGGGAGGGAAAAGCTCCTACAATGAGCAGTTCTTC
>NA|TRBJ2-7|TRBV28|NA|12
CASSRDTYEQYF
TGTGCCAGCAGCAGAGACACCTACGAGCAGTACTTC
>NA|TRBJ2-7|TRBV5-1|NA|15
CASSLGLGSGYEQYF
TGCGCCAGCTCCTTAGGACTGGGAAGTGGCTACGAGCAGTACTTC
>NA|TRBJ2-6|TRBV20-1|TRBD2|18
CSASPPPGGSSGANVLTF
TGCAGTGCTAGTCCCCCACCGGGGGGGAGCTCTGGGGCCAACGTCCTGACTTTC
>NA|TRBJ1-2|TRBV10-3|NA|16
CAISGTRGNSNYGYTF
TGTGCCATCAGTGGGACCAGGGGCAACTCTAACTATGGCTACACCTTC
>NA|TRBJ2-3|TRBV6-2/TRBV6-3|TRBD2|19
CASSYSTREREGGTDTQYF
TGTGCCAGCAGTTACTCGACCCGCGAGCGGGAGGGGGGCACAGATACGCAGTATTTT
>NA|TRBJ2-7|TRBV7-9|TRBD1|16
CASSSLGQGMVSEQYF
TGTGCCAGCAGCTCCCTGGGACAGGGGATGGTTAGCGAGCAGTACTTC
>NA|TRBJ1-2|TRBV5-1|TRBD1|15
CASSLGQGNYYGYTF
TGCGCCAGCAGTTTGGGACAGGGGAATTACTATGGCTACACCTTC
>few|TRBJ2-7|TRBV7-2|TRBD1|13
CASSSTGAYEQYF
TGTGCCAGCAGCTCGACAGGGGCCTACGAGCAGTACTTC
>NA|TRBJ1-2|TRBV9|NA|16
CASSVGGEGVNYGYTF
TGTGCCAGCAGCGTAGGGGGAGAGGGGGTCAACTATGGCTACACCTTC
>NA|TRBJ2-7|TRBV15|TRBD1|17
CATSREIAGTGGYEQYF
TGTGCCACCAGCAGAGAGATTGCCGGGACAGGGGGCTACGAGCAGTACTTC
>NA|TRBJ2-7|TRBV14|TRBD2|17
CASSQGYVGLAGGAQYF
TGTGCCAGCAGCCAAGGGTACGTCGGACTAGCGGGAGGCGCGCAGTACTTC
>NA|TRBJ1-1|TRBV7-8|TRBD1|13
CASSLNRGTEAFF
TGTGCCAGCAGCCTTAACAGGGGCACTGAAGCTTTCTTT
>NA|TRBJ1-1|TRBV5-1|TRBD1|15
CASSLLGTGNTEAFF
TGCGCCAGCAGCCTACTCGGGACAGGGAACACTGAAGCTTTCTTT
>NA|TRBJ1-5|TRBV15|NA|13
CATRFDGYQPQHF
TGTGCCACCAGGTTTGACGGGTATCAGCCCCAGCATTTT
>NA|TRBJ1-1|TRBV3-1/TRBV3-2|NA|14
CASSPLQGNTEAFF
TGTGCCAGCAGCCCATTACAGGGGAACACTGAAGCTTTCTTT
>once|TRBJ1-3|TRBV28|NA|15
CASSLTGRSGNTIYF
TGTGCCAGCAGTTTGACAGGCCGCTCTGGAAACACCATATATTTT
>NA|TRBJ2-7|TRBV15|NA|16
CATSRGEVDGADEQYF
TGTGCCACCAGCAGAGGGGAGGTGGATGGAGCGGACGAGCAGTACTTC
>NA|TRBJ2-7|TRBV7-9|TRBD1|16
CASSSRRDRGSYEQYF
TGTGCCAGCAGCTCTCGCCGCGACAGGGGGTCCTACGAGCAGTACTTC
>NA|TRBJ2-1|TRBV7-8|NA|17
CASSENEFFSSYNEQFF
TGTGCCAGCAGCGAGAACGAATTCTTTAGCTCCTACAATGAGCAGTTCTTC
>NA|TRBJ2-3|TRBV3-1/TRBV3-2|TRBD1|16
CASSSGQVVGTDTQYF
TGTGCCAGCAGCTCCGGACAGGTAGTGGGCACAGATACGCAGTATTTT
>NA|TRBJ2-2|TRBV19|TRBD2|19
CASRQGLGLAEPNTGELFF
TGTGCCAGTCGACAGGGGCTCGGACTAGCGGAGCCGAACACCGGGGAGCTGTTTTTT
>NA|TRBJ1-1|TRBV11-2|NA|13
CASSLVTDTEAFF
TGTGCCAGCAGCTTAGTTACAGACACTGAAGCTTTCTTT
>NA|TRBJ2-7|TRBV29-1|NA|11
CSVGEGSRQYF
TGCAGCGTCGGAGAGGGTTCGAGGCAGTACTTC
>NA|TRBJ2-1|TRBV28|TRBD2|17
CASSLAGRASGNNEQFF
TGTGCCAGCAGTTTAGCTGGTCGGGCTAGCGGCAACAATGAGCAGTTCTTC
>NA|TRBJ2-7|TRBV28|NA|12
CATQGRRAEQYF
TGTGCCACCCAGGGCAGGCGCGCCGAGCAGTACTTC
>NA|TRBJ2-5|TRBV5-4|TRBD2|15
CASSFSLAGAETQYF
TGTGCCAGCAGCTTCTCACTAGCGGGAGCAGAGACCCAGTACTTC
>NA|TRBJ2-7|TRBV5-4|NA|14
CASSSRVSAYEQYF
TGTGCCAGCAGTAGCAGGGTCTCAGCCTACGAGCAGTACTTC
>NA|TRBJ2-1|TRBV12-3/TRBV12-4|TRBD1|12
CASSDRGNEQFF
TGTGCCAGCAGTGACAGGGGAAATGAGCAGTTCTTC
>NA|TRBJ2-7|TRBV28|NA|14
CASSLAGAVGEQYF
TGTGCCAGCAGTTTAGCGGGGGCAGTCGGCGAGCAGTACTTC